One TCR beta chain is described in this entry. Its specificity is unknown. Sample-barcoded 5' priming and a J-beta primer mix drove a second PCR of about 6 to 11 cycles. TCRdb ran MiXCR on the 5' RACE reads and lists one entry per CDR3 protein. This sample has 800,000 to 950,000 distinct CDR3 sequences, with around 48% found just once. This sample was taken from a study of blood T cells in healthy people across ages. Study-level results: Because donor CMV status was unknown, expanded clonotype changes were possibly confounded. Higher diversity and more naive CD4+ cells were features of long-lived donors, compared to aged donors.

Every sample had a minimum of 6.5 million PBMCs isolated. Germline-derived CDR1 and CDR2 are SGHRS and YFSETQ. The J segment lost 1 base and the V segment lost 4 bases, leaving 7 bases of the junction unmatched. The CDR3 spans 16 residues. The sample taken for sequencing was blood. This clonotype was sampled from a man aged 25-40 years in good health. J is TRBJ2-3 and V is TRBV5-1, with TRBD2 matching over 9 bases. The CDR3 DNA reads as TGCGCCAGCAGCCTCCTTAGCGGGAGCGGCACAGATACGCAGTATTTT. Residues: CASSLLSGSGTDTQYF.